This TCR beta chain comes out of a study of shared clonotypes between healthy human individuals. Study-level points and caveats: Clonotype sharing across four donors was observed for around 5.1% of naive CD4 clonotypes. When compared with the clonotypes that were shared by all four sorted-subset donors, the non-shared clonotypes turned out to have lower generation probabilities.

J lost 4 bases, V lost 2 bases, and 5 bases had no gene match. CDR3 length: 15 amino acids. The germline CDR1 and CDR2 sequences are SGHNT and YYREEE (reference sequence). Caucasian adults living in Nashville, Tennessee, provided all samples. Comments on this clone: Antigen: not known.

Sequencing used immunoSEQ multiplex PCR; TCRdb keeps in-frame clones, though not all of them. The data contain about 2.3 million clones, approximately 93% of them singletons. The material sequenced was naive CD4+ T cells from PBMCs. Specified subset: CD45RA+ positively selected. The chain carries TRBV5-4 and TRBJ1-2; 10 nucleotides align to TRBD1. This TCR was recovered from a young man in good health. Some clones in this sample may be carry-over from other donors' samples. CDR3 sequence (DNA): TGTGCCAGCAGCTTCTGGGACAGGGGCCCCTATGGCTACACCTTC. It codes for CASSFWDRGPYGYTF.